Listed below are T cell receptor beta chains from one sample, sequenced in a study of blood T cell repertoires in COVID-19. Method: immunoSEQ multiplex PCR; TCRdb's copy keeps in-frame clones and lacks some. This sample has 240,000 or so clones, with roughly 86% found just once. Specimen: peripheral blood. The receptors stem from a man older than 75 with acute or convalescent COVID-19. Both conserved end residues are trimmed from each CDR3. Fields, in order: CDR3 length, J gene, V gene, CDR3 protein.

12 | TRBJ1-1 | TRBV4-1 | ASSQDPRGPGAF
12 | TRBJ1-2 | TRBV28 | ASSAGILGYGYT
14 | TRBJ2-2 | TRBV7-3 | ASSTAGGINTGELF
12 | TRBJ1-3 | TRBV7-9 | ASSLGTGEHTIY
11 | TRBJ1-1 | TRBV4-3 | ASSQVQGTEAF
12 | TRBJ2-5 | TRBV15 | ATSREGLGETQY
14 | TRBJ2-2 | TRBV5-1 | ASSGNRDSLTGELF
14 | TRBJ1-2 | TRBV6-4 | ASRPGQGNLNYGYT
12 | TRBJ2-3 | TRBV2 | ASSAAGRTDTQY
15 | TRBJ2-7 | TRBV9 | ASSAGTSGLYSYEQY
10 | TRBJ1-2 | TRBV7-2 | ASTLGQGSYT
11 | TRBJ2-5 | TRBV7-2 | ASSFGTLETQY
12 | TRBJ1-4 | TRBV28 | ASSFAEGVVKLF
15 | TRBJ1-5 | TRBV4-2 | ASSQDSNRVFGQPQH
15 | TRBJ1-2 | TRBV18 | ASSPMGQSTLGYGYT
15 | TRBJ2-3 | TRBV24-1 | ATSEWTSGSGTDTQY
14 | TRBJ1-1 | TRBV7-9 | ASSLARQGWGTEAF
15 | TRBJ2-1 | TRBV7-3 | ASSLNSARGRYNEQF
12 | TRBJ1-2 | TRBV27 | ASSSGRGINGYT
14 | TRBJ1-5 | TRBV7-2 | ASSLGTGVSNQPQH
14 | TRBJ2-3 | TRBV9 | ASSVKTGARSDTQY
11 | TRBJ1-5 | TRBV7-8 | ASSLGPNQPQH
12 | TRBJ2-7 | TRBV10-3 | AISRDRGGYEQY
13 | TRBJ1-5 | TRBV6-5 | ASSYGGGAGQPQH
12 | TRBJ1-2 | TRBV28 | ASSTPGTNYGYT
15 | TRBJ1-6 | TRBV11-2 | ASSLNRSPSYNSPLH
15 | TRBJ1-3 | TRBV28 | ASSFPDRARGENTIY